These 24 T cell receptor beta chains came from one sample sequenced in a study of shared clonotypes between healthy human individuals. The method was immunoSEQ multiplex PCR; TCRdb's version includes in-frame clones alone and lacks a portion of them. The data contain 550,000 to 850,000 clones, over 65% of them singletons. What was sequenced was memory CD4+ T cells sorted from blood. Subset denoted: CD45RA-negative fraction. The receptors were gathered from a woman aged 25 to 39 in good health.

The chain employs TRBV5-1 and TRBJ1-4; D unresolved. The CDR3 covers 13 residues. CDR1 is SGHRS and CDR2 is YFSETQ in the germline V gene. V shed 4 bases and J shed 6 bases, with 10 bases lying between them. The CDR3 sequence is CASSRTWDEKLFF. In nucleotides, the CDR3 is TGCGCCAGCAGCCGGACCTGGGATGAAAAACTGTTTTTT.

The chain uses TRBV2 and TRBJ2-7, with 7 bases fitting TRBD2. Germline V gene data show CDR1 as SNHLY and CDR2 as FYNNEI. V shed 6 bases and J 4 bases; nucleotides not matched to a gene: 12. The CDR3 is 15 amino acids. CDR3 bases: TGTGCCAGCAGACTGTTAAGCGGGGTGCCTTACGAGCAGTACTTC. The encoded protein is CASRLLSGVPYEQYF.

In its sample, this clone was seen a few times. The same CDR3 is also encoded by other DNA sequences in this sample. The V gene is TRBV7-2, the J gene TRBJ2-7; tentatively, D is TRBD1 or TRBD2 (5 bases each). Germline V lookup: CDR1 SGHTA, CDR2 FQGNSA. Trimming pared 4 bases from V and 2 bases from J, leaving 12 bases between. This CDR3 has 14 residues. The CDR3 is CASSSPRGPYEQYF. The DNA for the CDR3 is TGTGCCAGCAGCTCACCCCGGGGCCCCTACGAGCAGTACTTC.

This clone was observed a few times. The rearrangement links TRBV19 to TRBJ1-1; 11 bases agree with TRBD1. There are 15 residues in the CDR3. V was clipped by 5 bases and J by 5 bases; unmatched bases: 7. Germline values: CDR1 LNHDA, CDR2 SQIVND (reference sequence). DNA of the CDR3: TGTGCCAGTAGTTTTACGGGACAGGGGGATACTGAAGCTTTCTTT. It encodes CASSFTGQGDTEAFF.

The chain couples TRBV18 to TRBJ2-1; TRBD1 aligns across 8 bases. J gave up 7 bases and V 4 bases, and 6 bases lay outside the gene matches. This CDR3 is 14 amino acids long. Germline lookup yields CDR1 KGHSH and CDR2 LQKENI. DNA of the CDR3: TGTGCCAGCTCACAAAGCAGGACAGGGAATGAGCAGTTCTTC. Its protein is CASSQSRTGNEQFF.

This chain links TRBV19 with TRBJ2-3, with D possibly being TRBD2 (5 bases). The CDR3 is 18 amino acids. Germline-derived CDR1 and CDR2 are LNHDA and SQIVND (reference sequence). V was pared by 0 bases and J by 5 bases, with 21 bases between. Here the CDR3 reads CASSIDPTVRGRRDTQYF. The DNA for the CDR3 is TGTGCCAGTAGTATAGATCCCACGGTCAGAGGGAGAAGAGATACGCAGTATTTT.

The chain has TRBV28 and TRBJ1-4; D may be TRBD1 (5 bases). Germline loops: CDR1 MDHEN, CDR2 SYDVKM. The CDR3 length is 14 residues. Deletions cut 8 bases from V and 4 bases from J, with 14 bases between. In DNA, the CDR3 is TGTGCCAGCCATGTGGGGGTAGATAATGAAAAACTGTTTTTT. The encoded protein is CASHVGVDNEKLFF.

Worth noting for this clone: This may come from a read error, since a much larger clone is one base off. Other DNA sequences within the sample encode an identical CDR3. J is TRBJ2-1 and V is TRBV5-1; 8 bases are a match to TRBD2. Looked up from germline, CDR1 is SGHRS and CDR2 is YFSETQ. The CDR3 totals 14 residues. The J segment lost 1 base and the V segment lost 5 bases, leaving 2 bases of the junction unmatched. In DNA, the CDR3 is TGCGCCAGCAGGTTAGCGGGGTCCTACAATGAGCAGTTCTTC. Residues: CASRLAGSYNEQFF. Full variable domain (rest looked up from reference TRBV5-1 and TRBJ2-1): KAGVTQTPRYLIKTRGQQVTLSCSPISGHRSVSWYQQTPGQGLQFLFEYFSETQRNKGNFPGRFSGRQFSNSRSEMNVSTLELGDSALYLCASRLAGSYNEQFFGPGTRLTVL.

The CDR3 is CASSLGVLNTDTQYF. Written as DNA, the CDR3 is TGTGCCAGCAGCCTCGGGGTTCTTAACACAGATACGCAGTATTTT. The V gene is TRBV7-2, the J gene TRBJ2-3, with D maybe TRBD2 (5 bases). The CDR3 spans 15 residues. From germline, CDR1 is SGHTA and CDR2 FQGNSA. Trimming pared 5 bases from V and 2 bases from J, leaving 14 bases between.

The chain uses TRBV2 and TRBJ2-5, with a weak D call TRBD1 (6 bases). The CDR3 has 16 residues. Between the trimmed V and J ends, which lost 0 bases and 1 base, there was a span of 12 bases. From germline, CDR1 is SNHLY and CDR2 FYNNEI. This CDR3 reads CASSEARQGGQETQYF. CDR3 coding DNA: TGTGCCAGCAGTGAAGCGCGGCAAGGGGGCCAAGAGACCCAGTACTTC.

The chain carries TRBV7-9 and TRBJ1-2; D may be TRBD1 (5 bases). The CDR3 extends over 13 amino acids. V was trimmed by 3 bases and J by 4 bases, leaving 9 bases between them. CDR1 is SEHNR and CDR2 is FQNEAQ in the germline V gene (reference sequence). The CDR3 DNA sequence: TGTGCCAGCAGCTTTGGGACCACCTATGGCTACACCTTC. It codes for CASSFGTTYGYTF.

V usage is TRBV7-2 and J usage is TRBJ1-5, with 7 nucleotides matching TRBD1. Germline V gene lookup returns CDR1 SGHTA and CDR2 FQGNSA. The CDR3 runs 14 residues. With V trimmed by 6 bases and J by 6 bases, 8 bases remained unmatched. CDR3 in DNA: TGTGCCAGCAGGTCGGGACAGCCTCGTCAGCCCCAGCATTTT. Amino acid sequence: CASRSGQPRQPQHF.

This clone was observed a few times. The chain joins TRBV14 to TRBJ1-1, with TRBD1 identical over 9 bases. The CDR3 spans 14 residues. The trim removed 4 bases at V and 3 bases at J, leaving 3 bases unmatched. Germline V gene lookup returns CDR1 SGHDN and CDR2 FVKESK. CDR3 sequence: CASSPYRGHTEAFF. In nucleotides, the CDR3 is TGTGCCAGCAGCCCATACAGGGGGCACACTGAAGCTTTCTTT.

The gene calls are TRBV5-1 and TRBJ1-4; unclear D gene. The germline CDR1 and CDR2 sequences are SGHRS and YFSETQ. V dropped 4 bases and J dropped 7 bases, with 14 bases sitting between them. The length of the CDR3 is 14 residues. CDR3: CASSLTDPREKLFF. CDR3 bases: TGCGCCAGCAGCCTTACGGATCCGCGTGAAAAACTGTTTTTT.

The chain carries TRBV10-3 and TRBJ1-1, with D unresolved. V gave up 4 bases and J gave up 1 base, with 7 bases separating them. CDR3 size: 13 residues. CDR1 and CDR2 (germline): ENHRY, SYGVKD. For the CDR3, the DNA is TGTGCCATCAGTGTGATGGAGAACACTGAAGCTTTCTTT. Protein: CAISVMENTEAFF.

The rearrangement joins TRBV5-1 to TRBJ2-2, with a possible D match to TRBD1 (6 bases). The CDR3 spans 16 residues. Germline CDR1 and CDR2: SGHRS and YFSETQ. Trimming took 1 base from V and 0 from J, leaving 10 bases between them. CDR3 nucleotides: TGCGCCAGCAGCTTGTCCGGGACAACGAACACCGGGGAGCTGTTTTTT. Protein sequence: CASSLSGTTNTGELFF.

There are a few counts of this clone. The sample contains more than one DNA sequence encoding this CDR3. Written as DNA, the CDR3 is TGTGCCAGTAGTATCCGGGACTCAGAGACCCAGTACTTC. Translated: CASSIRDSETQYF. The chain couples TRBV19 to TRBJ2-5, with D tentatively TRBD2 (6 bases). Trimming pared 3 bases from V and 4 bases from J, leaving 9 bases between. The CDR3 has 13 amino acids. Germline-derived CDR1 and CDR2 are LNHDA and SQIVND (reference sequence).

The rearrangement uses TRBV5-1 and TRBJ1-2; a possible D gene is TRBD1 (5 bases). The germline V gene has CDR1 SGHRS and CDR2 YFSETQ. V lost 1 base and J 3 bases, leaving 10 bases between the germline ends. This CDR3 is built from 14 residues. As DNA, the CDR3 is TGCGCCAGCAGCTTGCGGGCGGGGGACTATGGCTACACCTTC. The encoded protein is CASSLRAGDYGYTF. The complete variable domain, with remaining parts taken from reference TRBV5-1 and TRBJ1-2, reads KAGVTQTPRYLIKTRGQQVTLSCSPISGHRSVSWYQQTPGQGLQFLFEYFSETQRNKGNFPGRFSGRQFSNSRSEMNVSTLELGDSALYLCASSLRAGDYGYTFGSGTRLTVV.

This clone has a handful of counts. The chain is built from TRBV9 and TRBJ2-5; D gene unclear. The V gene lost 0 bases and the J gene lost 0 bases, with 9 bases spanning the gap. There are 15 residues in the CDR3. Germline CDR1 and CDR2: SGDLS and YYNGEE. This chain's CDR3 is CASSVGLTNQETQYF. CDR3 coding DNA: TGTGCCAGCAGCGTAGGTCTTACCAACCAAGAGACCCAGTACTTC.

Turning to this clone: This may be a read error, as it is one base from a much larger clone. Other DNA sequences in this specimen translate into the identical CDR3. This rearrangement joins TRBV7-2 to TRBJ2-5; D is unclear. The J call may be mistaken, given a closer DNA end match to TRBJ2-7. The CDR3 covers 14 residues. Germline CDR1 is SGHTA and CDR2 is FQGNSA. The CDR3 bases are TGTGCCAGCAGCTTGCAGCGAGACTCCTACGAGCAGTACTTC. It yields the protein CASSLQRDSYEQYF.

This clone was found once. The rearrangement uses TRBV28 and TRBJ2-7; D ambiguous. The V and J ends lost 3 bases and 4 bases respectively, with 10 bases between them. Germline V CDR1 and CDR2: MDHEN, SYDVKM. There are 13 residues in the CDR3. The CDR3 DNA reads as TGTGCCAGCAGTTTCGGTAAGCAATACGAGCAGTACTTC. This encodes CASSFGKQYEQYF.

V is TRBV30 and J is TRBJ2-7; D tentatively fits TRBD1 or TRBD2 (6 bases each). Trimming removed 5 bases at V and 1 base at J, with 9 bases between. This CDR3 is 12 amino acids long. CDR1 and CDR2 (germline): GTSNPN, SVGIG (reference sequence). The CDR3 DNA sequence: TGTGCCTGGGGGGGGCTATCCTACGAGCAGTACTTC. It translates to CAWGGLSYEQYF. Together with reference TRBV30 and TRBJ2-7, the CDR3 gives the full variable domain: SQTIHQWPATLVQPVGSPLSLECTVEGTSNPNLYWYRQAAGRGLQLLFYSVGIGQISSEVPQNLSASRPQDRQFILSSKKLLLSDSGFYLCAWGGLSYEQYFGPGTRLTVT.

This rearrangement joins TRBV28 to TRBJ1-1, with D unclear. CDR1 MDHEN and CDR2 SYDVKM come from the germline V gene. CDR3 length equals 14 residues. V shed 5 bases and J shed 1 base, with 11 bases lying between them. CDR3 sequence reads: CASSLRSRNTEAFF. As DNA, the CDR3 is TGTGCCAGCAGTCTCAGGTCCCGGAACACTGAAGCTTTCTTT.

This clone was found once. The chain employs TRBV30 and TRBJ1-5; TRBD1 aligns across 7 bases. CDR1 and CDR2 (germline): GTSNPN, SVGIG (reference sequence). Trimming removed 0 bases from V and 6 bases from J; junction bases left unmatched: 2. The CDR3 sequence is 13 residues long. The CDR3 sequence: CAWSVQGSQPQHF. DNA for the CDR3: TGTGCCTGGAGTGTACAGGGGAGTCAGCCCCAGCATTTT.